Following are 2 T cell receptor beta chains from one sample sequenced in a study of molecular identifiers for immune sequencing clone quantification. Each CDR3 protein gets one entry after TCRdb re-called the PCR reads with MiXCR. The sample has 460,000 or so distinct CDR3 sequences; roughly 23% are singletons. What was sequenced was naive CD8+ T cells from blood, with Jurkat cell RNA spiked in. Subset in this sample: FACS-sorted CD8+CD4-CCR7+CD45RA+ naive T cells. The receptors shown here come from a human donor in good health. Some libraries in this study had Jurkat cell RNA spiked in.

This rearrangement joins TRBV11-2 to TRBJ1-5; D gene ambiguous. The V end lost 1 base, the J end lost 1 base, and 8 bases lay between the germline ends. Germline V gene lookup returns CDR1 SGHAT and CDR2 FQNNGV. The CDR3 runs 15 residues. CDR3 region: CASSLGWASNQPQHF. As DNA, the CDR3 is TGTGCCAGCAGCTTAGGCTGGGCGAGCAATCAGCCCCAGCATTTT.

This clonotype was detected many times. The chain joins TRBV12-3 or TRBV12-4 to TRBJ1-1; tentatively, D is TRBD1 (5 bases). CDR3 length equals 14 residues. Trimming removed 7 bases from V and 3 bases from J, with 15 bases in between. The CDR3 protein is CASTLSGQDTEAFF. In nucleotides, the CDR3 is TGTGCCAGCACCCTTTCAGGGCAGGACACTGAAGCTTTCTTT.